This entry concerns a single T cell receptor (beta chain). The data were produced by immunoSEQ multiplex PCR, yet TCRdb's version contains in-frame clones alone and is incomplete. The sample carries under 85,000 clones, roughly 88% recorded once. The CDR3 runs 14 residues. The ends were cut back, 5 bases at V and 5 bases at J, with 16 bases in the middle. Germline CDR1 reads SEHNR; CDR2 reads FQNEAQ (reference sequence). The entry originates in a study of control samples from healthy donors and cancer patients. The receptor was derived from a man aged 55-75 years with head and neck cancer. The source material was PBMCs. V is TRBV7-9 and J is TRBJ2-7; weak D call: TRBD2 (6 bases). The CDR3 spells CASSPDGRNNEQYF. The CDR3 nucleotides are TGTGCCAGCAGCCCAGACGGGAGAAACAACGAGCAGTACTTC.